One T cell receptor (beta chain) is described in this entry. The data are from a study of monozygotic twins with inflammatory bowel disease. The V gene's germline CDR1 is DFQATT and CDR2 SNEGSKA (reference sequence). The CDR3 runs to 17 residues. TCRdb re-analyzed the 5' RACE reads; it lists each CDR3 protein once, without DNA. This sample lists some 440,000 distinct CDR3 sequences; its ten largest clones have 2% to 2.5%. The receptor's source is a human donor with ulcerative colitis or Crohn's disease, or a healthy co-twin of an affected twin (not recorded which). The chain carries TRBV20-1 and TRBJ2-3; the D gene TCRdb calls, TRBD2, cannot be checked with no DNA. Sample: blood. CDR3 sequence: CSARGLAGGKSTDTQYF.